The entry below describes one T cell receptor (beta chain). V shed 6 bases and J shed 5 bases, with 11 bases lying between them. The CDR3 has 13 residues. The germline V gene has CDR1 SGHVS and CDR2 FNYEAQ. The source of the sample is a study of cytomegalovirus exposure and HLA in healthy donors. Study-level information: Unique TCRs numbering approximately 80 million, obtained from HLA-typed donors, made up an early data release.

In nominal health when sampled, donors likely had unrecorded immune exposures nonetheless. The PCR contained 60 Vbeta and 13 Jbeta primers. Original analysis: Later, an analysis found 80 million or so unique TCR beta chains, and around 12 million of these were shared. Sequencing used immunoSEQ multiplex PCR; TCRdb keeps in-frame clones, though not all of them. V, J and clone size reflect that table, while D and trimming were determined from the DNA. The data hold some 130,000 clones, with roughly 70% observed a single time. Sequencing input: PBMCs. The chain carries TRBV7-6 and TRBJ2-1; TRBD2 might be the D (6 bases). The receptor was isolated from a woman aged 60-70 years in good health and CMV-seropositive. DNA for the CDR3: TGTGCCAGCAGTCGGGACTGGAACAATGAGCAGTTCTTC. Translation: CASSRDWNNEQFF.